Many counts were recorded for the clone carrying this TCR beta chain. Its antigen is currently unknown. All of the donors were Caucasians in good health. These data come from a study of identical twins. Study-wide results and limits: Sharing of beta out-of-frame sequences by twins showed a weaker excess. Where out-of-frame alpha sequences were twin-shared, they showed excess low generation probability.

Unique molecular identifiers were present on the cDNA, and a universal primer site came from template switching. TCRdb reanalysed the 5' RACE reads using MiXCR and keeps one entry per CDR3 protein. The sample lists some 710,000 distinct CDR3 sequences, 6.1% occurring once. V lost 2 bases to trimming and J lost 6 bases; unmatched junction nucleotides: 6. In germline, CDR1 is DFQATT, CDR2 SNEGSKA (reference sequence). CDR3 length equals 14 residues. The chain has TRBV20-1 and TRBJ2-7; 11 bases match TRBD2. Sequenced input: naive T cells sorted from blood. This sequence was found in a man between 18 and 29 years old in good health. The CDR3 bases are TGCAGTGCTAGAAGTCTAGCGGGAGGTGGCGAGCAGTACGTC. Amino acids: CSARSLAGGGEQYV.